This note documents a single TCR beta chain sequence. This sample was included in a study of T cell clusters in autoimmune cytopenias. TRB was amplified from roughly 250 ng of peripheral blood genomic DNA per sample. One tube held mixed TRB-A and TRB-B primer pools for touch-down PCR. TCRdb processed the multiplex PCR reads again and assigns one entry to each CDR3 protein, with no DNA. The listing records approximately 11,000 distinct CDR3 sequences. These same data were also listed under a study on T cell repertoires in aging, cancer and after chemotherapy. That source reports: Over several months to years, re-sampled healthy donor repertoires clearly shared clones.

Sequencing input: peripheral blood. The receptor comes from a human donor in good health.

The chain's CDR3 is CASSLQSWDTEAFF. J is TRBJ1-1 and V is TRBV6-1. CDR3 length: 14 residues. The V gene's germline CDR1 is MNHNS and CDR2 SASEGT.